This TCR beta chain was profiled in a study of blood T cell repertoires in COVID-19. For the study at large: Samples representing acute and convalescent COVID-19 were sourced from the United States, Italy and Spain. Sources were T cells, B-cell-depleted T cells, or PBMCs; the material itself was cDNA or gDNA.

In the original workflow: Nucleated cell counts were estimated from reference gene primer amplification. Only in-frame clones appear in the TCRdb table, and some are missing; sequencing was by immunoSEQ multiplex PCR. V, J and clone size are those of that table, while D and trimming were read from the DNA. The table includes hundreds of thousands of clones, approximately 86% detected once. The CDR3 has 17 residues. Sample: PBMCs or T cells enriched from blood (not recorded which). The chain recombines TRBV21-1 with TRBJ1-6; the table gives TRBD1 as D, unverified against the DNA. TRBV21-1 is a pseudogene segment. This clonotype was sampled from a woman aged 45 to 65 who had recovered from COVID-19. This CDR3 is CASSKVGRDRTNSPLHF. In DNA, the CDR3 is TGTGCCAGCAGCAAAGTAGGGAGGGACAGGACCAATTCACCCCTCCACTTT.